This passage covers 17 T cell receptor beta chains from one sample sequenced in a study of blood T cells in healthy people across ages. Using a J-beta primer mix together with a sample-barcoded 5' primer, a second PCR was run for roughly 6 to 12 cycles. In TCRdb, the 5' RACE reads were re-called with MiXCR into one record per CDR3 protein. The data hold under 2 million distinct CDR3 sequences, with about 32% observed a single time. Sequenced input: blood. The receptor set was obtained from a woman aged 25 to 39 in good health.

This clonotype has at least ten counts. V is TRBV7-2 and J is TRBJ2-1; no definite D call. The V gene's germline CDR1 is SGHTA and CDR2 FQGNSA. This CDR3 region has 13 residues. The V gene lost 2 bases and the J gene lost 5 bases, with 7 bases spanning the gap. CDR3 nucleotide sequence: TGTGCCAGCAGCTTAACGCCTCACAATGAGCAGTTCTTC. It is translated as CASSLTPHNEQFF.

This clonotype was seen ten or more times. This rearrangement joins TRBV20-1 to TRBJ2-7; TRBD1 is a possible D gene (5 bases). V lost 6 bases and J lost 2, with 17 bases in between. The CDR3 has 14 residues. Germline-derived CDR1 and CDR2 are DFQATT and SNEGSKA (reference sequence). CDR3 protein: CSAMPGLRAYEQYF. DNA of the CDR3: TGCAGTGCAATGCCGGGCCTCAGGGCCTACGAGCAGTACTTC.

The V call is TRBV20-1, the J call TRBJ1-1; TRBD1 might be the D (6 bases). Per germline, CDR1 DFQATT and CDR2 SNEGSKA (reference sequence). This CDR3 comprises 14 residues. V shed 4 bases and J shed 0 bases, with 12 bases lying between them. The CDR3 DNA sequence: TGCAGTGCTAAACAGGGACTGGTGAACACTGAAGCTTTCTTT. This sequence encodes CSAKQGLVNTEAFF.

This clonotype was seen a few times. This chain connects TRBV20-1 to TRBJ2-3; maybe TRBD2 (5 bases). Germline V gives CDR1 DFQATT, CDR2 SNEGSKA (reference sequence). V gave up 6 bases and J gave up 4 bases, with 20 bases separating them. CDR3 length equals 15 residues. CDR3 bases: TGCAGTGCAAACCCTAGAGGGCCCGGCGCAGATACGCAGTATTTT. Translated: CSANPRGPGADTQYF.

In this sample, this clonotype turned up many times. Just one base apart from a much larger clone, this may be a read error. V usage is TRBV6-6 and J usage is TRBJ2-1; the D is unclear. CDR3 length: 13 amino acids. Trimming stripped 5 bases from V and 6 bases from J, with 11 bases between. Germline assignment: CDR1 MNHNY and CDR2 SVGAGI (reference sequence). CDR3 DNA: TGTGCCAGCAGTCCATCGGGTCGCAATGAGCAGTTCTTC. Protein: CASSPSGRNEQFF.

The V gene is TRBV7-9, the J gene TRBJ2-7; D is undetermined. Per the germline V gene, CDR1 is SEHNR and CDR2 is FQNEAQ (reference sequence). The V end lost 4 bases, the J end lost 0 bases, and 16 bases lay between the germline ends. The CDR3 sequence is 16 residues long. CDR3 sequence (DNA): TGTGCCAGCAGCTCGGTGGGCAGTCTAAACTCCTACGAGCAGTACTTC. It is translated as CASSSVGSLNSYEQYF.

The chain uses TRBV12-3 or TRBV12-4 and TRBJ1-1; D is unresolved. With 5 bases removed from V and 0 bases from J, the gap between germline ends came to 10 bases. The CDR3 spans 14 residues. The CDR3 is CASSLQRLNTEAFF. CDR3 sequence (DNA): TGTGCCAGCAGTCTACAGCGACTGAACACTGAAGCTTTCTTT.

The V and J genes are TRBV10-3 and TRBJ2-2; possible D gene TRBD1, 6 bases. The V and J ends lost 7 bases and 5 bases respectively, with 14 bases between them. Germline V gene lookup returns CDR1 ENHRY and CDR2 SYGVKD. This CDR3 is built from 14 residues. The CDR3 here is CAITPAQGTGELFF. CDR3 nucleotide sequence: TGTGCCATCACCCCCGCGCAGGGGACCGGGGAGCTGTTTTTT.

The V and J genes are TRBV24-1 and TRBJ2-7; 11 positions match TRBD1. CDR1 is KGHDR, CDR2 SFDVKD, per germline. V lost 2 bases and J lost 3; bases outside the gene matches: 2. The CDR3 contains 15 residues. The CDR3 DNA is TGTGCCACCAGTGATTGTGGGACAGGGGGCTACGAGCAGTACTTC. It codes for CATSDCGTGGYEQYF.

The rearrangement uses TRBV10-3 and TRBJ1-1, with D possibly TRBD1 on 6 matching bases. Deletions cut 7 bases from V and 1 base from J, with 13 bases between. The germline CDR1 and CDR2 sequences are ENHRY and SYGVKD. The CDR3 extends over 14 amino acids. The CDR3 reads CAIMQQGPNTEAFF. CDR3 DNA: TGTGCCATCATGCAACAGGGACCGAACACTGAAGCTTTCTTT.

This clonotype was recorded many times. The chain uses TRBV29-1 and TRBJ2-5; the match to TRBD1 covers 7 bases. This CDR3 contains 13 residues. V lost 5 bases to trimming and J lost 4 bases; unmatched junction nucleotides: 7. Germline V gene data show CDR1 as SQVTM and CDR2 as ANQGSEA. The CDR3 is CSVLDRTGETQYF. The CDR3 nucleotides read TGCAGCGTTTTGGACAGGACGGGAGAGACCCAGTACTTC.

This clonotype was counted only a few times. The chain has TRBV20-1 and TRBJ1-2; 8 bases fit TRBD1. Germline V gene data show CDR1 as DFQATT and CDR2 as SNEGSKA (reference sequence). The J segment lost 6 bases and the V segment lost 5 bases, leaving 5 bases of the junction unmatched. This CDR3 region has 12 residues. The CDR3 nucleotides read TGCAGTGCTGCGACAGGGGTGAATGGCTACACCTTC. This sequence encodes CSAATGVNGYTF.

V usage is TRBV2 and J usage is TRBJ1-2; possibly TRBD1 for D (6 bases). There are 13 residues in the CDR3. From germline, CDR1 is SNHLY and CDR2 FYNNEI. The germline V and J ends were trimmed by 4 bases and 8 bases, with 14 bases remaining between them. In DNA form, the CDR3 reads TGTGCCAGCAGTGTAGTACAGGGAGGCGGCTACACCTTC. Translation gives CASSVVQGGGYTF.

Turning to this clonotype: At one end the junction does not follow the germline gene, possibly because of a read error. This chain links TRBV20-1 with TRBJ2-1; 9 nucleotides agree with TRBD2. Looked up from germline, CDR1 is DFQATT and CDR2 is SNEGSKA (reference sequence). The CDR3 runs to 14 residues. The CDR3, as DNA: TGCAGTGCTCACGGGGGGACTAGCTACAATGAGCAGATCTTC. Encoded protein: CSAHGGTSYNEQIF.

V and J are TRBV3-1 and TRBJ2-1, with D possibly matching TRBD2 (5 bases). Between the trimmed V and J ends, which lost 5 bases and 2 bases, there was a span of 13 bases. Germline CDR1 reads LGHDT; CDR2 reads YNNKEL (reference sequence). The CDR3 runs to 15 residues. CDR3 coding DNA: TGTGCCAGCAGCGAGAGAGCGGTGACCTACAATGAGCAGTTCTTC. Translated, it gives CASSERAVTYNEQFF.

Comments on this clonotype: A read error may be the cause here, since a much bigger clone is one base away. V is TRBV29-1 and J is TRBJ2-7, with 8 bases that match TRBD1. Germline loops: CDR1 SQVTM, CDR2 ANQGSEA. This CDR3 contains 12 residues. The junction had 3 bases not matched to a gene; V was cut back by 5 bases and J by 3 bases. CDR3 bases: TGCAGCGTTCCGGGACAGGACTACGAGCAGTACTTC. Its translation is CSVPGQDYEQYF.

This clonotype appeared a few times. The chain uses TRBV9 and TRBJ1-2, with TRBD1 matching 8 bases. The CDR3 spans 16 residues. V shed 4 bases, J shed 3 bases, and the junction held 11 bases outside the gene matches. The V gene's germline CDR1 is SGDLS and CDR2 YYNGEE. The CDR3: CASSLTRTGPDYGYTF. The DNA of the CDR3 is TGTGCCAGCAGCTTAACCCGGACAGGGCCCGACTATGGCTACACCTTC.